A selection of T cell receptor beta chains follows, all from one sample in a study of radiotherapy plus CTLA-4 blockade in lung cancer. TCRdb's table, derived via immunoSEQ multiplex PCR, lists solely in-frame clones and lacks some. This table holds roughly 120,000 clones, more than 75% found once. This specimen consisted of peripheral blood, obtained from a patient treated with radiotherapy plus ipilimumab. These TCRs come from a human donor with non-small cell lung cancer that progressed on radiotherapy plus ipilimumab. Some clones in this sample may be carry-over from other donors' samples. Both conserved end residues are part of each CDR3. The order of the fields is V gene, D gene, clone size, J gene, CDR3 DNA, CDR3 protein. A D gene is named only where the DNA matches it firmly. Rows may omit the clone size; those that give it use once, few, many or a size class.

v_gene: TRBV6-4
d_gene: -
abundance: -
j_gene: TRBJ2-2
CDR3nt: TGTGCCAGCAGTTGGGCAAACACCGGGGAGCTGTTTTTT
CDR3aa: CASSWANTGELFF

v_gene: TRBV6-5
d_gene: -
abundance: -
j_gene: TRBJ2-7
CDR3nt: TGTGCCAGTGGGCACAGCTTAAACTACGAGCAGTACTTC
CDR3aa: CASGHSLNYEQYF

v_gene: TRBV7-2
d_gene: TRBD1
abundance: few
j_gene: TRBJ2-3
CDR3nt: TGTGCCAGCAGCTTACAGACAGGGGGCATTGGGAGTGGTACGCAGTATTTT
CDR3aa: CASSLQTGGIGSGTQYF

v_gene: TRBV5-1
d_gene: -
abundance: -
j_gene: TRBJ1-4
CDR3nt: TGCGCCAGCAGCGTCGCCCAAATCAATGAAAAACTGTTTTTT
CDR3aa: CASSVAQINEKLFF

v_gene: TRBV11-2
d_gene: -
abundance: -
j_gene: TRBJ2-7
CDR3nt: TGTGCCAGCAGCCCCGGAGGCGCAGGGAGCCCCTCCGAGCAGTACTTC
CDR3aa: CASSPGGAGSPSEQYF

v_gene: TRBV6-5
d_gene: -
abundance: -
j_gene: TRBJ2-2
CDR3nt: TGTGCCAGCAGGCGCCCGGGGGTCGGCGGGGAGCTGTTTTTT
CDR3aa: CASRRPGVGGELFF

v_gene: TRBV2
d_gene: -
abundance: -
j_gene: TRBJ2-7
CDR3nt: TGTGCCAGCAGTAGCTCGCTTATTTACGAGCAGTACTTC
CDR3aa: CASSSSLIYEQYF

v_gene: TRBV19
d_gene: -
abundance: -
j_gene: TRBJ1-5
CDR3nt: TGTGCCAGTAGTATAGGACATCCTAGCAATCAGCCCCAGCATTTT
CDR3aa: CASSIGHPSNQPQHF

v_gene: TRBV6-5
d_gene: TRBD1
abundance: once
j_gene: TRBJ2-7
CDR3nt: TGTGCCAGCAGGCCTGGGACAGGGGACTTCTACGAGCAGTACTTC
CDR3aa: CASRPGTGDFYEQYF

v_gene: TRBV5-4
d_gene: -
abundance: few
j_gene: TRBJ2-7
CDR3nt: TGTGCCAGCAGCACCTGGGACTCCTCACCGAGATCCTACGAGCAGTACTTC
CDR3aa: CASSTWDSSPRSYEQYF

v_gene: TRBV7-2
d_gene: -
abundance: -
j_gene: TRBJ2-1
CDR3nt: TGTGCCAGCAGCCCCCTCAACGACAATGAGCAGTTCTTC
CDR3aa: CASSPLNDNEQFF

v_gene: TRBV6-5
d_gene: -
abundance: -
j_gene: TRBJ1-1
CDR3nt: TGTGCCAGCAGTTACTCACGGTTGGGAGAAGCTTTCTTT
CDR3aa: CASSYSRLGEAFF

v_gene: TRBV5-4
d_gene: TRBD1
abundance: once
j_gene: TRBJ1-6
CDR3nt: TGTGCCAGCACCCCGACAGGGTCCCATGAATCACCCCTCCACTTT
CDR3aa: CASTPTGSHESPLHF

v_gene: TRBV6-1
d_gene: -
abundance: many
j_gene: TRBJ1-2
CDR3nt: TGTGCCAGCAGTCCTCAAGATGGACCCGATGGCTACACCTTC
CDR3aa: CASSPQDGPDGYTF

v_gene: TRBV2
d_gene: -
abundance: -
j_gene: TRBJ1-4
CDR3nt: TGTGCCAGCAGCGCTATTAGTACTAATGAAAAACTGTTTTTT
CDR3aa: CASSAISTNEKLFF

v_gene: TRBV4-3
d_gene: -
abundance: -
j_gene: TRBJ1-6
CDR3nt: TGCGCCAGCAGCCAGGACCTAACGGGACCAAATTCACCCCTCCACTTT
CDR3aa: CASSQDLTGPNSPLHF

v_gene: TRBV30
d_gene: -
abundance: -
j_gene: TRBJ2-5
CDR3nt: TGTGCCCATTTAACGTGCCGTGGAGGGGCGGTGGAGACCCAGTACTTC
CDR3aa: CAHLTCRGGAVETQYF